The rows below give T cell receptor beta chains drawn from one sample of a study of T cell repertoires in cytomegalovirus infection. Each CDR3 protein gets one entry after TCRdb re-called the reads with MiXCR. Of roughly 180,000 distinct CDR3 sequences in the sample, about a sixth were seen once. Sequenced material: CD8+ T cells from PBMCs. These receptor sequences come from a human donor in good health (CMV status not recorded). Some clones in this sample may be carry-over from other donors' samples. CDR3s include the opening cysteine and the closing phenylalanine or tryptophan. Fields, in order: D gene, V gene, J gene, clone size, CDR3 protein, CDR3 DNA. A D gene is named only where the DNA matches it firmly. Only part of the rows carry a size: once, few, many, or a class if the clone is expanded.

>.|TRBV20-1|TRBJ2-7|.
CSARDGATYEQYF
TGCAGTGCTAGAGATGGGGCTACCTACGAGCAGTACTTC
>.|TRBV2|TRBJ2-7|.
CASKRGGFHEQYF
TGTGCCAGCAAAAGGGGGGGCTTCCACGAGCAGTACTTC
>.|TRBV12-3/TRBV12-4|TRBJ1-4|.
CASSFTTGRRELFF
TGTGCCAGCAGTTTTACGACAGGTCGTAGGGAACTGTTTTTT
>.|TRBV7-2|TRBJ2-7|many
CASSPGLLSSYEQYF
TGTGCCAGCAGCCCAGGTCTGTTGAGCTCCTACGAGCAGTACTTC
>.|TRBV25-1|TRBJ2-1|.
CASSESRNNEQFF
TGTGCCAGCAGTGAATCCAGAAACAATGAGCAGTTCTTC
>.|TRBV5-4|TRBJ2-1|.
CASSSLGGGLDNEQFF
TGTGCCAGCAGCTCCCTTGGGGGGGGGCTAGACAATGAGCAGTTCTTC
>.|TRBV6-6|TRBJ2-1|few
CASSFPGGNEQFF
TGTGCCAGCAGTTTTCCCGGAGGCAATGAGCAGTTCTTC
>.|TRBV15|TRBJ2-1|few
CATRTDSSVNEQFF
TGTGCCACCAGAACGGACAGTTCAGTGAATGAGCAGTTCTTC
>.|TRBV5-6|TRBJ2-7|.
CASIPQGGPPGEQYF
TGTGCCAGCATCCCCCAGGGGGGGCCGCCGGGCGAGCAGTACTTC
>.|TRBV5-6|TRBJ1-5|.
CASSLLNSGGRQPQHF
TGTGCCAGCAGCTTACTAAACAGCGGAGGGAGACAGCCCCAGCATTTT
>.|TRBV6-5|TRBJ1-6|.
CASSPLRESPLHF
TGTGCCAGCAGTCCCCTCAGGGAATCACCCCTCCACTTT
>.|TRBV7-2|TRBJ1-6|.
CASSLFPLDMGNSPLHF
TGTGCCAGCAGCCTCTTCCCCCTTGACATGGGGAATTCACCCCTCCACTTT
>.|TRBV7-9|TRBJ2-7|.
CASSLSTGAKDEQYF
TGTGCCAGCAGCTTAAGTACTGGGGCGAAGGACGAGCAGTACTTC
>.|TRBV10-3|TRBJ2-7|.
CAISEPMTGSYEQYF
TGTGCCATCAGTGAGCCGATGACAGGTTCCTACGAGCAGTACTTC
>.|TRBV7-9|TRBJ2-7|few
CASSSPGVSYEQYF
TGTGCCAGCAGCTCCCCAGGGGTCTCCTACGAGCAGTACTTC
>.|TRBV6-5|TRBJ1-2|few
CASSYLIEGSNYGYTF
TGTGCCAGCAGTTACCTTATAGAGGGCTCGAACTATGGCTACACCTTC
>.|TRBV14|TRBJ1-1|.
CASSPDRVNTEAFF
TGTGCCAGCAGCCCGGACAGAGTGAACACTGAAGCTTTCTTT
>TRBD1|TRBV7-9|TRBJ1-4|few
CASSPGGGEKLFF
TGTGCCAGCAGCCCAGGGGGGGGCGAAAAACTGTTTTTT
>.|TRBV7-9|TRBJ2-1|few
CASSLGPVFYNEQFF
TGTGCCAGCAGCCTGGGGCCAGTTTTCTACAATGAGCAGTTCTTC
>.|TRBV12-3/TRBV12-4|TRBJ2-5|few
CASSPRPTERGETQYF
TGTGCCAGCAGTCCAAGACCGACTGAACGGGGAGAGACCCAGTACTTC
>.|TRBV7-8|TRBJ2-5|few
CASSLVPGTGETQYF
TGTGCCAGCAGCTTAGTTCCGGGCACGGGGGAGACCCAGTACTTC
>.|TRBV28|TRBJ2-5|few
CASSLGGLKQETQYF
TGTGCCAGCAGTTTGGGGGGACTGAAACAAGAGACCCAGTACTTC
>TRBD2|TRBV6-2/TRBV6-3|TRBJ2-7|.
CASSRGTSGGLTREQYF
TGTGCCAGCAGCCGCGGGACTAGCGGGGGTCTTACGCGCGAGCAGTACTTC
>.|TRBV6-2/TRBV6-3|TRBJ2-7|few
CASSYIGSGIPYEQYF
TGTGCCAGCAGCTACATCGGCTCCGGAATCCCCTACGAGCAGTACTTC
>.|TRBV7-2|TRBJ1-1|.
CASSSPFDISEAFF
TGTGCCAGCAGCTCGCCTTTCGACATTTCCGAAGCTTTCTTT
>.|TRBV7-9|TRBJ1-2|few
CASSLSGMTGANYGYTF
TGTGCCAGCAGCTTATCGGGGATGACAGGAGCTAACTATGGCTACACCTTC
>.|TRBV2|TRBJ1-1|.
CASSEHQPDRNTEAFF
TGTGCCAGCAGTGAACACCAACCTGACAGGAACACTGAAGCTTTCTTT
>.|TRBV11-1|TRBJ2-1|.
CASSSTGNEQFF
TGTGCCAGCAGTTCTACAGGGAATGAGCAGTTCTTC